Listed below are T cell receptor beta chains from one sample, sequenced in a study of T cell responses to AZD1222 COVID-19 vaccine. Using immunoSEQ multiplex PCR, the repertoire was profiled, and TCRdb retains in-frame clones only, with some absent. The table shows about 100,000 clones, with approximately 91% occurring only once. Material: peripheral blood, obtained on day 0 of AZD1222 vaccination. The receptors come from an adult in good health. The CDR3 runs from the conserved cysteine through the conserved F or W. The D gene is left open where the match is weak.

TRBJ2-1 | - | TRBV2 | CASSGALHNEQFF | TGTGCCAGCAGTGGGGCTTTACACAATGAGCAGTTCTTC
TRBJ1-1 | - | TRBV18 | CASSPSRRRILGDTEAFF | TGTGCCAGCTCACCAAGTCGCAGACGCATCTTGGGGGACACTGAAGCTTTCTTT
TRBJ1-5 | - | TRBV24-1 | CATSDSGGAGNQPQHF | TGTGCCACCAGTGATTCGGGAGGGGCGGGCAATCAGCCCCAGCATTTT
TRBJ1-1 | - | TRBV19 | CASSIAFDRQIITEAFF | TGTGCCAGTAGTATTGCATTCGACAGACAAATCATTACTGAAGCTTTCTTT
TRBJ2-3 | TRBD2 | TRBV4-1 | CASSQELGGRATDTQYF | TGCGCCAGCAGCCAAGAGTTGGGCGGGAGGGCCACAGATACGCAGTATTTT
TRBJ1-5 | - | TRBV28 | CASRGTARPQHF | TGTGCCAGCAGGGGGACTGCTCGCCCCCAGCATTTT
TRBJ2-2 | - | TRBV5-1 | CASEDNGELFF | TGCGCCAGCGAGGACAACGGGGAGCTGTTTTTT
TRBJ2-1 | TRBD1 | TRBV7-9 | CASSLGGQGSHEQFF | TGTGCCAGCAGCTTAGGGGGACAGGGTAGTCATGAGCAGTTCTTC
TRBJ2-7 | - | TRBV2 | CASEPGTHEQYF | TGTGCCAGCGAGCCGGGTACGCACGAGCAGTACTTC
TRBJ1-1 | - | TRBV19 | CASSNTLWTEAFF | TGTGCCAGTAGTAACACCCTTTGGACTGAAGCTTTCTTT
TRBJ2-7 | - | TRBV18 | CASSPLQTAEQYF | TGTGCCAGCTCACCACTGCAGACGGCCGAGCAGTACTTC
TRBJ2-2 | - | TRBV27 | CASSMNTGELFF | TGTGCCAGCTCCATGAACACCGGGGAGCTGTTTTTT
TRBJ1-4 | - | TRBV7-8 | CASSFTDWNEKLFF | TGTGCCAGCAGCTTCACAGATTGGAATGAAAAACTGTTTTTT
TRBJ2-5 | TRBD2 | TRBV4-1 | CASSQGLAGLETQYF | TGCGCCAGCAGCCAAGGACTAGCGGGATTAGAGACCCAGTACTTC
TRBJ1-2 | - | TRBV19 | CASSLMAFYGYTF | TGTGCCAGTAGTCTGATGGCTTTCTATGGCTACACCTTC
TRBJ1-2 | - | TRBV28 | CASSMRGYGYTF | TGTGCCAGCAGCATGCGTGGCTATGGCTACACCTTC
TRBJ2-7 | - | TRBV6-5 | CASSYSISGPREQYF | TGTGCCAGCAGTTACTCGATTTCAGGGCCTCGCGAGCAGTACTTC
TRBJ2-1 | TRBD1 | TRBV7-6 | CASSSPDRDGEQFF | TGTGCCAGCAGCTCCCCGGACAGGGATGGCGAGCAGTTCTTC
TRBJ1-1 | - | TRBV19 | CASHRGEGDTEAFF | TGTGCCAGTCATCGCGGCGAAGGGGACACTGAAGCTTTCTTT
TRBJ2-2 | TRBD2 | TRBV2 | CASSTPGLPTSINTGELFF | TGTGCCAGCAGCACTCCGGGACTACCGACCTCAATTAACACCGGGGAGCTGTTTTTT
TRBJ2-7 | - | TRBV6-5 | CASTLSYEQYF | TGTGCCAGCACCCTATCCTACGAGCAGTACTTC
TRBJ2-7 | - | TRBV5-1 | CASSFRGGDEQYF | TGCGCCAGCAGCTTCAGAGGGGGGGACGAGCAGTACTTC